The source of this T cell receptor beta chain is a study of PD-L1 blockade in urothelial cancer. On the study more broadly: Before enrollment, 0 to 3 chemotherapy regimens had been given to patients. Specimens of blood held a median count of roughly 150,000 T cells. Study observations and caveats: It was durable-benefit patients whose tumor-associated blood clones expanded more at 3 weeks.

Time point specified: peripheral blood 6 weeks after treatment start. Germline assignment: CDR1 LNHDA and CDR2 SQIVND (reference sequence). This CDR3 is 18 amino acids long. V was trimmed by 4 bases and J by 0 bases, leaving 16 bases between them. TCRdb's copy holds only in-frame clones and misses some; the assay was immunoSEQ multiplex PCR. The sample lists approximately 20,000 clones; 91% were seen once. A note on this clone: Antigen specificity is unknown.

This receptor was obtained from a woman aged 60-75 years with urothelial cancer. The starting material was PBMCs, obtained around atezolizumab (anti-PD-L1) treatment. The chain is built from TRBV19 and TRBJ2-6; the D gene is possibly TRBD2 (6 bases). CDR3 DNA sequence: TGTGCCAGTAGTACCCCCGGGGAGGTCAGCTCTGGGGCCAACGTCCTGACTTTC. Encoded protein: CASSTPGEVSSGANVLTF. Looking up the rest from reference TRBV19 and TRBJ2-6 gives the full variable domain: DGGITQSPKYLFRKEGQNVTLSCEQNLNHDAMYWYRQDPGQGLRLIYYSQIVNDFQKGDIAEGYSVSREKKESFPLTVTSAQKNPTAFYLCASSTPGEVSSGANVLTFGAGSRLTVL.